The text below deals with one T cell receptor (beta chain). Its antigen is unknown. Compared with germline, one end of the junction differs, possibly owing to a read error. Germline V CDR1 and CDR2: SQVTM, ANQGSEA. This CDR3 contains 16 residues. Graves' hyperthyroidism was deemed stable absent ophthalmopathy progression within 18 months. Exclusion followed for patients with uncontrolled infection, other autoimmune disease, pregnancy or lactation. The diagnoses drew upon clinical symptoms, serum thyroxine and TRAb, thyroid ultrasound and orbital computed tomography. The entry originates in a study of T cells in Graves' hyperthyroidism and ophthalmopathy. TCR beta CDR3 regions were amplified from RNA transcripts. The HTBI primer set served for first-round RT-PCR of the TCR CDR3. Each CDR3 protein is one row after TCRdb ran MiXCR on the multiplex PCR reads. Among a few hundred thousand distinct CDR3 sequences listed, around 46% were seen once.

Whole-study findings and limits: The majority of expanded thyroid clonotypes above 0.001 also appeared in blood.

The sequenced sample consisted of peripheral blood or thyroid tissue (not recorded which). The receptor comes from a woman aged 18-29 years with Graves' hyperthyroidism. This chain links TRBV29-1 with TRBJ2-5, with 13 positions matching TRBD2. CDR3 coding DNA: TGCGGCGTTGTAGGGACTAGCGGGATGTACCAAGAGGCCCAGTACTTC. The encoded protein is CGVVGTSGMYQEAQYF.